The text below deals with one T cell receptor (beta chain). Antigen: not known. The assay was immunoSEQ multiplex PCR, and TCRdb's table has in-frame clones only and misses some. The top ten hold about 1.7% of the sample, which has under 600,000 clones, roughly nine tenths seen once. The data stem from a study of Ad26.COV2.S vaccination and SARS-CoV-2 variants. Study-level results: Vaccine recipients showed a spike-specific TCR breadth that was higher than in placebo recipients.

Treatment of the sample: around 19 received Ad26.COV2.S at low or high dose, single or two shots; 5 received placebo; per-sample allocation not given. Sampling was performed 63 days after the first vaccine or placebo injection. Germline CDR1 LNHNV, CDR2 YYDKDF (reference sequence). CDR3 length: 15 residues. Trimming took 0 bases from V and 7 from J, leaving 12 bases between them. The sequence derives from a person between 18 and 59 years old who received the Ad26.COV2.S COVID-19 vaccine or a placebo. Sequences were derived from peripheral blood, sampled in a trial of Ad26.COV2.S vaccine versus placebo. The rearrangement links TRBV15 to TRBJ1-4; D may be TRBD1 (5 bases). The CDR3 loop reads CATSRDRLGAEKLFF. The CDR3 DNA is TGTGCCACCAGCAGAGATCGGTTAGGGGCTGAAAAACTGTTTTTT.